The rows below give T cell receptor beta chains drawn from one sample of a study of T-cell memory formation after mild COVID-19. TCRdb used MiXCR to reprocess the 5' RACE reads, holding one entry per CDR3 protein. This sample has about half a million distinct CDR3 sequences, with approximately 18% found just once. Sequencing input: PBMCs or a T cell subset sorted from them (not recorded which). Receptors were obtained from an adult woman who had mild COVID-19 (a few samples of this study predate the infection). Cell type and time point are not known. Each CDR3 is given with its conserved first and last residue. The D gene is left open where the match is weak. A clone size is listed for some rows: how often the clone was seen (once, few, many), or a class if it is expanded.

cdr3_nt	cdr3_aa	d_call	clone_size	v_call	j_call
TGTGCCAGCAGCGTGGCGCGGGGGAGGGTTGATACGCAGTATTTT	CASSVARGRVDTQYF	TRBD2	few	TRBV9	TRBJ2-3
TGTGCCAGCAGCGGGGACAGGAGCTCTGGAAACACCATATATTTT	CASSGDRSSGNTIYF	TRBD1	many	TRBV11-2	TRBJ1-3
TGTGCCAGCAGTGAAGGACGTAGGGGGCGCTACAATGAGCAGTTCTTC	CASSEGRRGRYNEQFF	TRBD1	few	TRBV2	TRBJ2-1
TGCGCCAGCAGCCAAGATCTTTCGAGGCAGCTACTAGCCAAAAACATTCAGTACTTC	CASSQDLSRQLLAKNIQYF	NA	few	TRBV4-3	TRBJ2-4
TGTGCCAGCAGCTTAGGTAGCGGGAGAGGGACAGATACGCAGTATTTT	CASSLGSGRGTDTQYF	TRBD2	NA	TRBV7-2	TRBJ2-3
TGCGCCAGCAGCTTGGATGGGGCAAGATACAATGAGCAGTTCTTC	CASSLDGARYNEQFF	NA	few	TRBV5-1	TRBJ2-1
TGCAGTGCCTCCCCCCCCAGGACTAGCGGTCGGGTCAATAGGCGGTTCTTC	CSASPPRTSGRVNRRFF	TRBD2	few	TRBV20-1	TRBJ2-1
TGTGCCAGCAGTCCGCTGGACAGGGCGGTTTTCTTT	CASSPLDRAVFF	TRBD1	NA	TRBV6-2/TRBV6-3	TRBJ1-1
TGCAGCGGGGCAACAACTAATGAAAAACTGTTTTTT	CSGATTNEKLFF	NA	few	TRBV29-1	TRBJ1-4
TGCAGCGCCAGGACGGCAGATACGCAGTATTTT	CSARTADTQYF	NA	few	TRBV29-1	TRBJ2-3
TGTGCCAGCAGTTTAATTGGCGGGGGCGGTAAATCTTTCTTC	CASSLIGGGGKSFF	NA	few	TRBV12-3/TRBV12-4	TRBJ2-1
TGTGCCACCTCAAGGGGTGCCTCCGACGAGCAGTACTTC	CATSRGASDEQYF	NA	NA	TRBV12-3/TRBV12-4	TRBJ2-7
TGTGCCAGCAGTCCTCAGGCGGAACTCACAGATACGCAGTATTTT	CASSPQAELTDTQYF	NA	few	TRBV6-2/TRBV6-3	TRBJ2-3
TGTGCCAGCGGCGGAGAGGTTAAAGCTTTCTTT	CASGGEVKAFF	NA	few	TRBV6-6	TRBJ1-1
TGTGCCAGCAGAAAACCCCCAGACAATGAGCAGTTCTTC	CASRKPPDNEQFF	NA	many	TRBV7-9	TRBJ2-1